The present TCR beta chain was sequenced within a study of T cells in Graves' hyperthyroidism and ophthalmopathy. Overall study findings and caveats: Clonotypes that were expanded in thyroid above 0.001 mostly appeared in blood too. With a median lead of 6.5 months before onset, the model predicted ophthalmopathy.

As to this clonotype: What it binds is not known.

The TCR beta CDR3 regions underwent amplification using RNA transcripts as the source. During a first-round RT-PCR of the TCR CDR3, the HTBI primer set was used. One entry per CDR3 protein, called by TCRdb with MiXCR from the multiplex PCR reads. The sample gives over 350,000 distinct CDR3 sequences, about a fifth of which show up once; roughly two fifths is in the top ten. Germline V CDR1 and CDR2: SGHAT, FQNNGV. V lost 2 bases and J lost 2, with 12 bases in between. This CDR3 is 16 amino acids long. The sequencing input was blood. The clonotype comes from a man aged 18 to 29 with Graves' ophthalmopathy. The gene calls are TRBV11-2 and TRBJ2-2, with D hard to call. The CDR3 DNA sequence: TGTGCCAGCAGCTTAATTGGCCCTGCAAACACCGGGGAGCTGTTTTTT. Translating it yields CASSLIGPANTGELFF.